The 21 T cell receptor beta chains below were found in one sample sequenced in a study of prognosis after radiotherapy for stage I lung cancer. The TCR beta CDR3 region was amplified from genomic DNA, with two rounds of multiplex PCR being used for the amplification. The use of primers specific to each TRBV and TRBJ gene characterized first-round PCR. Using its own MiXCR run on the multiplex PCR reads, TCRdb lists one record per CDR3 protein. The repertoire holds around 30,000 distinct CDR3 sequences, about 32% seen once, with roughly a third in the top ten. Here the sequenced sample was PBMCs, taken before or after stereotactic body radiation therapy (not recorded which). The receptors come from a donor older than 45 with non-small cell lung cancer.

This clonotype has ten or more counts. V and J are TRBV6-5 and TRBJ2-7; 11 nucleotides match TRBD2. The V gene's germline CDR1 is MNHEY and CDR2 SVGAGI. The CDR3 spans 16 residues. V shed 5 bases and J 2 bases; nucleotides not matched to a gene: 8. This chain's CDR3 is CASSPDSGRAAYEQYF. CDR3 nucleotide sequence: TGTGCCAGCAGTCCGGATAGCGGGAGGGCCGCCTACGAGCAGTACTTC.

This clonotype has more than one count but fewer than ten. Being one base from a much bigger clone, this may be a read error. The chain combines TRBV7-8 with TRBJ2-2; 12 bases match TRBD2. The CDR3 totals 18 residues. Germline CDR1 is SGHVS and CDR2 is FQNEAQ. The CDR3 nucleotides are TGTGCCAGCAGCTTAGGCCTAGCGGGAGGGCCGGGCACCTGGGAGCTGTTTTTT. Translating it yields CASSLGLAGGPGTWELFF.

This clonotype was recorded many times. This chain's CDR3 is CASINGPSSYEQYF. The DNA of the CDR3 is TGTGCCAGCATAAACGGGCCCAGCTCCTACGAGCAGTACTTC. The chain joins TRBV6-4 to TRBJ2-7, with D hard to call. Trimming took 7 bases from V and 0 from J, leaving 13 bases between them. The germline CDR1 and CDR2 sequences are MRHNA and SNTAGT. This CDR3 is 14 amino acids long.

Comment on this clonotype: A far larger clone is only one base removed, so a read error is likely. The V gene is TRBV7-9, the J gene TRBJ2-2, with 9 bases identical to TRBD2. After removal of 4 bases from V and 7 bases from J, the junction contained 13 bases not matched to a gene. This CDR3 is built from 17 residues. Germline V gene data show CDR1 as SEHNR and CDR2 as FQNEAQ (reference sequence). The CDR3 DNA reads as TGTGCCAGCAGCTCCGGAATCCTAGCGGGAAGGAACGGGGAGCTGTTTTTT. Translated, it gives CASSSGILAGRNGELFF.

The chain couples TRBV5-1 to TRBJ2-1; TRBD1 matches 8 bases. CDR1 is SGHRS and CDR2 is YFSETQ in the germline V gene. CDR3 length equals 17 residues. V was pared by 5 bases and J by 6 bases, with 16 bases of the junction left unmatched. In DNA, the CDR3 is TGCGCCAGCAGGCTAGTGGGACAGGTCACCCGGAGCAATGAGCAGTTCTTC. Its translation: CASRLVGQVTRSNEQFF.

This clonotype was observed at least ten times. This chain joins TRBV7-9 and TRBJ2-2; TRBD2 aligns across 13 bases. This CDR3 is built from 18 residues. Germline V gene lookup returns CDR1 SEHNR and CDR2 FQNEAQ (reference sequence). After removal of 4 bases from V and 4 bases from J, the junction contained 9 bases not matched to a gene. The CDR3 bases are TGTGCCAGCAGCTATCCGGGACTAGCGGGACAAAGCACCGGGGAGCTGTTTTTT. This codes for CASSYPGLAGQSTGELFF.

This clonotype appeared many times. The CDR3 DNA is TGTGCCAGCAGCTGGGACGATAGCAATCAGCCCCAGCATTTT. Its translation: CASSWDDSNQPQHF. The gene calls are TRBV7-8 and TRBJ1-5; tentative D call: TRBD1 (5 bases). The germline V gene encodes CDR1 SGHVS and CDR2 FQNEAQ. This CDR3 is built from 14 residues. V was cut by 4 bases and J by 0 bases, with 7 bases left in between. Combining the CDR3 with reference TRBV7-8 and TRBJ1-5 gives the whole variable domain GAGVSQSPRYKVAKRGQDVALRCDPISGHVSLFWYQQALGQGPEFLTYFQNEAQLDKSGLPSDRFFAERPEGSVSTLKIQRTQQEDSAVYLCASSWDDSNQPQHFGDGTRLSIL.

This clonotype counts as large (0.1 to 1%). The CDR3 coding sequence is TGTGCCAGCAGTGGAACAGGGGGCGCTGAGACCCAGTACTTC. As protein: CASSGTGGAETQYF. This sequence joins TRBV2 and TRBJ2-5; 9 nucleotides match TRBD1. The V segment lost 4 bases and the J segment 5 bases; nucleotides outside the gene matches: 5. The CDR3 contains 14 residues. Germline CDR1 SNHLY, CDR2 FYNNEI.

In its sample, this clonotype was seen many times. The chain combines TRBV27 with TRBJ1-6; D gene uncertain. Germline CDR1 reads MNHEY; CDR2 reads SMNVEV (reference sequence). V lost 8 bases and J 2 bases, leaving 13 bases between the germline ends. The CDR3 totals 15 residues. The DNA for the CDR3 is TGTGCCAGCCGACCCGCCAGTACCTATAATTCACCCCTCCACTTT. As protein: CASRPASTYNSPLHF.

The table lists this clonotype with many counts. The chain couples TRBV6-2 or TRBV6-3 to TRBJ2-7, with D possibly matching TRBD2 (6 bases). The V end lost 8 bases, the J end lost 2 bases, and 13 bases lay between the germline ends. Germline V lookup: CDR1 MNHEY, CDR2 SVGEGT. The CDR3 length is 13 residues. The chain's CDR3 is CASRDSRTYEQYF. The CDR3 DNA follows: TGTGCCAGCCGGGACTCTCGGACCTACGAGCAGTACTTC.

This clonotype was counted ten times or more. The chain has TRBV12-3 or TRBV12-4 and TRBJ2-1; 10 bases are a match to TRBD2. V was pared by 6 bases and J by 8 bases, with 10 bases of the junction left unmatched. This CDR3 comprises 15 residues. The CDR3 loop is CASRLTRAGGDEQFF. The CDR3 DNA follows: TGTGCCAGCAGGCTGACTCGAGCGGGAGGGGATGAGCAGTTCTTC.

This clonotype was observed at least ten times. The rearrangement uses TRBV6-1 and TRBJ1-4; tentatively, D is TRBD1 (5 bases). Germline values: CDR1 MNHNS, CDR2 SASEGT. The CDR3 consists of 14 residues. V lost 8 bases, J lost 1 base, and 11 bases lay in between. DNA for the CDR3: TGTGCCAGCGGCCCTGGGGGAACTAATGAAAAACTGTTTTTT. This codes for CASGPGGTNEKLFF.

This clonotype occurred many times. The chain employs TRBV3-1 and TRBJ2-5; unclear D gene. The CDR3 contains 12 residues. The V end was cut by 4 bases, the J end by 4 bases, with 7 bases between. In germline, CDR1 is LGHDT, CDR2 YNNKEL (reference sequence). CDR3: CASSRHGETQYF. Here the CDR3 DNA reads TGTGCCAGCAGCCGCCACGGAGAGACCCAGTACTTC.

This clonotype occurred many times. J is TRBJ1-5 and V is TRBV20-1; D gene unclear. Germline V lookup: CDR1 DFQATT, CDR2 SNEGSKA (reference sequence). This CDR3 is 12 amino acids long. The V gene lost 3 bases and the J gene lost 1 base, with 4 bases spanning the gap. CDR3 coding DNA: TGCAGTGCTAGGGACAGCAATCAGCCCCAGCATTTT. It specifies CSARDSNQPQHF.

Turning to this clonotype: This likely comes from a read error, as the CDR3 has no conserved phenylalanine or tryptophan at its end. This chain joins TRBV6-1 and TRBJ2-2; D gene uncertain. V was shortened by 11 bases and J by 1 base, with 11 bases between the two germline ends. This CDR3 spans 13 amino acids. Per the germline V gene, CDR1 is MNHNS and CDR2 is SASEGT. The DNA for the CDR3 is TGTGCCGTAAGTCTGCAGAACACCGGGGAGCTGTTTCTT. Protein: CAVSLQNTGELFL.

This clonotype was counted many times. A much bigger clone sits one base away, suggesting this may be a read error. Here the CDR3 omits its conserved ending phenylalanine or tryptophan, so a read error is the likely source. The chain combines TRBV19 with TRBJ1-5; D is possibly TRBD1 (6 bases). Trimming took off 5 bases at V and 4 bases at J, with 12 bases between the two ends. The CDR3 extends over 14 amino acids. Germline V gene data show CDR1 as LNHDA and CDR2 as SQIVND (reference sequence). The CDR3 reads CASSYGTLNQPQHL. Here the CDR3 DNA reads TGTGCCAGTAGTTACGGGACATTGAATCAGCCCCAGCATCTT.

In nucleotides, the CDR3 is TGTGCCAGCAATATAGCGGGAGGGTTCACCGGGGAGCTGTTTTTT. Translation: CASNIAGGFTGELFF. The genes are TRBV2 and TRBJ2-2; 11 nucleotides align to TRBD2. The germline gives CDR1 SNHLY, CDR2 FYNNEI. The CDR3 totals 15 residues. V gave up 7 bases and J gave up 4 bases; unmatched junction bases: 5.

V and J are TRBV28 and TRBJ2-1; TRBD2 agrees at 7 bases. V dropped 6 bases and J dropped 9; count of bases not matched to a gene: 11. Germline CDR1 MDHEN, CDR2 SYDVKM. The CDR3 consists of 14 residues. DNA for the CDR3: TGTGCCAGCAGAAAGTGGACTGGCGGGGGTGAGCAGTTCTTC. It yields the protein CASRKWTGGGEQFF.

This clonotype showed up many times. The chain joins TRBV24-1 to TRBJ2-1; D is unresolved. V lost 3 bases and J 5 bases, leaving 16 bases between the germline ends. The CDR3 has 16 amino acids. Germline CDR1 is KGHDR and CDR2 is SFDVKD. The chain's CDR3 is CATSDGVLPPHNEQFF. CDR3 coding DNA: TGTGCCACCAGTGATGGGGTCCTTCCCCCCCACAATGAGCAGTTCTTC.

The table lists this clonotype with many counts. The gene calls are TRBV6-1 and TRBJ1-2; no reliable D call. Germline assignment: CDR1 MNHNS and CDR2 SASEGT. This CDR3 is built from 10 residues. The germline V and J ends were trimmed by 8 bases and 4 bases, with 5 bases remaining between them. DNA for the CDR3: TGTGCCAGCGGTGGCTATGGCTACACCTTC. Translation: CASGGYGYTF.

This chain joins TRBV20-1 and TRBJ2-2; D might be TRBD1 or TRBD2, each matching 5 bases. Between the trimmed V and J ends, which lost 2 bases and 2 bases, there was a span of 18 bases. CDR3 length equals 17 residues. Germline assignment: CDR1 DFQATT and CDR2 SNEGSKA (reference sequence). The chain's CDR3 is CSARPVGTDKNTGELFF. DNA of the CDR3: TGCAGTGCTAGACCGGTGGGGACGGACAAAAACACCGGGGAGCTGTTTTTT.